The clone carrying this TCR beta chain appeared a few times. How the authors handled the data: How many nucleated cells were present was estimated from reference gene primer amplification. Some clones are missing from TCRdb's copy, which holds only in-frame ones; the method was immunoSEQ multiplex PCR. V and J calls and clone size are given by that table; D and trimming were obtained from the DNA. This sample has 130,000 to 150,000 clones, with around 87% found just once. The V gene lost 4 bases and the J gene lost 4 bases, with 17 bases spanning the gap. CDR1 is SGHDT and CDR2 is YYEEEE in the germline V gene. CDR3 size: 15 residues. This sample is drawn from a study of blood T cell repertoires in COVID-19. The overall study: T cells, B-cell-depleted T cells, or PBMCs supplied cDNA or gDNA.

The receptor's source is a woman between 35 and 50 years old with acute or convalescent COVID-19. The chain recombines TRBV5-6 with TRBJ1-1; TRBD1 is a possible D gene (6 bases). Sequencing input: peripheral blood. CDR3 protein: CASSDTTGLSTEAFF. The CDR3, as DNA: TGTGCCAGCAGCGATACAACAGGGTTAAGCACTGAAGCTTTCTTT. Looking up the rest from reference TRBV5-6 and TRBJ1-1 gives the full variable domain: DAGVTQSPTHLIKTRGQQVTLRCSPKSGHDTVSWYQQALGQGPQFIFQYYEEEERQRGNFPDRFSGHQFPNYSSELNVNALLLGDSALYLCASSDTTGLSTEAFFGQGTRLTVV.